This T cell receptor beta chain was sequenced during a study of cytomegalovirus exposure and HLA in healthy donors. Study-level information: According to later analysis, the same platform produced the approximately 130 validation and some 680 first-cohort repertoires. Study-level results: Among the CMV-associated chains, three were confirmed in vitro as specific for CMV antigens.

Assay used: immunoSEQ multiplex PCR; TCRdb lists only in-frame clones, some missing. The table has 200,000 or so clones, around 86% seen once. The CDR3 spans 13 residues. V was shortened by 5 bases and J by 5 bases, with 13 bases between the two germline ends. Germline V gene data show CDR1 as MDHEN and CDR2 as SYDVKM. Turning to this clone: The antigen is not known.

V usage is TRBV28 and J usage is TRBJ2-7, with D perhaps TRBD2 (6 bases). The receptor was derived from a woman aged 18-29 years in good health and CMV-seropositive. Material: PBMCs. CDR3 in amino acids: CASSPGTFNEQYF. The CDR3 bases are TGTGCCAGCAGTCCAGGGACTTTCAACGAGCAGTACTTC.